These 20 T cell receptor beta chains share one sample of origin, sequenced in a study of human T cells and chemical hapten exposure. TCRdb used MiXCR to reprocess the RACE reads, holding one entry per CDR3 protein. In the table there are 84,000 or so distinct CDR3 sequences, roughly 10% of which are singletons. Regarding time point: patch test 2, 6 weeks after DPC sensitization. The treatment denotes: therapeutic diphenylcyclopropenone sensitization with weekly scalp DPC. This specimen consisted of whole blood, obtained in connection with sensitization to the hapten diphenylcyclopropenone (DPC). The receptors shown here come from a woman aged 25 to 45 with alopecia areata. Some clones in this sample may be carry-over from other donors' samples.

This clonotype has a handful of counts. The chain couples TRBV30 to TRBJ1-2; 7 bases map to TRBD1. Looked up from germline, CDR1 is GTSNPN and CDR2 is SVGIG (reference sequence). The CDR3 loop spans 14 amino acids. J lost 5 bases, V lost 3 bases, and 9 bases had no gene match. The CDR3 region has the DNA TGTGCCTGGAGGCGGGAGGGACAGCGGTATGGCTACACCTTC. It specifies CAWRREGQRYGYTF.

This clonotype has at least ten counts. The J gene is TRBJ1-4, the V gene TRBV16; D not certain. Germline V gene lookup returns CDR1 KGHSY and CDR2 FQNENV. Trimming removed 2 bases at V and 0 bases at J, with 7 bases between. This CDR3 spans 15 amino acids. CDR3 protein: CASSQAGTTNEKLFF. The CDR3 DNA reads TGTGCCAGCAGCCAAGCCGGGACAACTAATGAAAAACTGTTTTTT.

This clonotype has a count of ten or more. The chain employs TRBV7-6 and TRBJ1-5, with no clear D. The ends were cut back, 5 bases at V and 2 bases at J, with 13 bases in the middle. The CDR3 length is 15 residues. The germline gives CDR1 SGHVS, CDR2 FNYEAQ. The CDR3 bases are TGTGCCAGCAGCCCCTGGGGAGAGGGCAATCAGCCCCAGCATTTT. Amino acids: CASSPWGEGNQPQHF. The complete variable domain, with remaining parts taken from reference TRBV7-6 and TRBJ1-5, reads GAGVSQSPRYKVTKRGQDVALRCDPISGHVSLYWYRQALGQGPEFLTYFNYEAQQDKSGLPNDRFSAERPEGSISTLTIQRTEQRDSAMYRCASSPWGEGNQPQHFGDGTRLSIL.

This clonotype was seen repeatedly, ten times or more. The rearrangement joins TRBV20-1 to TRBJ2-1, with 10 bases that match TRBD2. With 5 bases clipped from V and 4 bases from J, the junction kept 2 bases outside the gene matches. This CDR3 spans 13 amino acids. The V gene's germline CDR1 is DFQATT and CDR2 SNEGSKA (reference sequence). The CDR3 loop is CSAGTSVYNEQFF. The CDR3 region has the DNA TGCAGTGCTGGGACTAGCGTATACAATGAGCAGTTCTTC.

This clonotype was seen ten or more times. This chain connects TRBV7-9 to TRBJ2-5, with D perhaps assigned TRBD1 or TRBD2 (5 bases each). V lost 4 bases, J lost 12 bases, and 9 bases lay in between. The CDR3 extends over 10 amino acids. Germline CDR1 reads SEHNR; CDR2 reads FQNEAQ (reference sequence). CDR3 bases: TGTGCCAGCAGCTGGGACCCAGAGTACTTC. Translating it yields CASSWDPEYF.

This clonotype was counted between two and nine times. V gene TRBV28 combines with J gene TRBJ1-5, with D uncertain. V lost 6 bases to trimming and J lost 5 bases, with 8 bases between them. CDR3 length: 12 amino acids. In germline, CDR1 is MDHEN, CDR2 SYDVKM. DNA of the CDR3: TGTGCCAGCAGGGTCCAGGATCAGCCCCAGCATTTT. Translated, it gives CASRVQDQPQHF.

This clonotype has ten or more counts. V usage is TRBV29-1 and J usage is TRBJ2-7; 11 bases match TRBD1. V shed 4 bases and J 5 bases; nucleotides not matched to a gene: 7. The V gene's germline CDR1 is SQVTM and CDR2 ANQGSEA. This CDR3 has 14 residues. This CDR3 reads CSVGGQGAKDEQYF. For the CDR3, the DNA is TGCAGCGTTGGAGGACAGGGGGCAAAAGACGAGCAGTACTTC.

This clonotype was recorded at least ten times. The rearrangement uses TRBV4-3 and TRBJ1-1, with D possibly TRBD1 on 5 matching bases. The CDR3 is 14 amino acids. Germline loops: CDR1 LGHNA, CDR2 YSLEER. Trimming stripped 3 bases from V and 4 bases from J, with 12 bases between. The CDR3 protein is CASSQVLRGTEAFF. DNA for the CDR3: TGCGCCAGCAGCCAGGTACTGAGGGGCACTGAAGCTTTCTTT.

This clonotype was detected many times. This chain connects TRBV28 to TRBJ1-2; tentative D call: TRBD1 (5 bases). V lost 2 bases to trimming and J lost 4 bases, with 14 bases between them. Germline CDR1 is MDHEN and CDR2 is SYDVKM. CDR3 length: 15 residues. In DNA form, the CDR3 reads TGTGCCAGCAGTTTAGTTGGGGCAGGAGGCTATGGCTACACCTTC. Translation gives CASSLVGAGGYGYTF.

This clonotype was detected only a few times. This rearrangement joins TRBV6-2 or TRBV6-3 to TRBJ2-2; no reliable D call. This CDR3 region has 15 residues. With 0 bases removed from V and 3 bases from J, the gap between germline ends came to 8 bases. CDR1 MNHEY and CDR2 SVGEGT come from the germline V gene. CDR3: CASSYSSRYTGELFF. The DNA for the CDR3 is TGTGCCAGCAGTTACTCATCCAGATACACCGGGGAGCTGTTTTTT.

The table lists this clonotype with many counts. The chain uses TRBV7-2 and TRBJ2-2, with no clear D. Germline CDR1 is SGHTA and CDR2 is FQGNSA. This CDR3 contains 11 residues. V was shortened by 6 bases and J by 6 bases, with 5 bases between the two germline ends. CDR3 in amino acids: CASSGPGELFF. As DNA, the CDR3 is TGTGCCAGCAGTGGCCCCGGGGAGCTGTTTTTT.

Ten or more counts support this clonotype. The chain has TRBV29-1 and TRBJ2-1, with 9 bases that match TRBD1. Germline loops: CDR1 SQVTM, CDR2 ANQGSEA. There are 11 residues in the CDR3. Trimming at V came to 7 bases and at J to 10 bases, leaving 5 bases not matched to a gene. The CDR3 nucleotides are TGCAGCGGGGGACAGGGAGACGAGCAGTTCTTC. This sequence encodes CSGGQGDEQFF.

This clonotype was observed many times. Here the CDR3 DNA reads TGTGCCAGCGCCGCTGCGCAGTATGATCCGTCGGGCTACACCTTC. It codes for CASAAAQYDPSGYTF. This rearrangement joins TRBV7-2 to TRBJ1-2; D not resolved. CDR3 size: 15 residues. The ends were cut back, 8 bases at V and 8 bases at J, with 24 bases in the middle. CDR1 and CDR2 from the germline V gene are SGHTA and FQGNSA.

In this sample, this clonotype turned up many times. V and J are TRBV18 and TRBJ2-4, with 12 bases aligning to TRBD2. V was clipped by 3 bases and J by 2 bases; unmatched bases: 14. Germline-derived CDR1 and CDR2 are KGHSH and LQKENI. There are 20 residues in the CDR3. CDR3 sequence reads: CASSPLGTSGSPGTKNIQYF. CDR3 DNA: TGTGCCAGCTCACCCCTGGGGACTAGCGGGTCCCCGGGGACCAAAAACATTCAGTACTTC. Based on the CDR3 plus reference TRBV18 and TRBJ2-4, the full variable domain is NAGVMQNPRHLVRRRGQEARLRCSPMKGHSHVYWYRQLPEEGLKFMVYLQKENIIDESGMPKERFSAEFPKEGPSILRIQQVVRGDSAAYFCASSPLGTSGSPGTKNIQYFGAGTRLSVL.

This clonotype has at least ten counts. The gene calls are TRBV5-1 and TRBJ2-3; 13 bases align to TRBD2. The CDR3 consists of 20 residues. The ends lost 0 bases at V and 4 bases at J; junction bases unmatched: 14. CDR1 is SGHRS and CDR2 is YFSETQ in the germline V gene. The CDR3 DNA reads as TGCGCCAGCAGCTTGGTAGCCGGGACTAGCGGGGTCAAGGGCGCAGATACGCAGTATTTT. Its protein is CASSLVAGTSGVKGADTQYF.

This clonotype was counted only a few times. This chain uses TRBV6-6 with TRBJ2-7; the match to TRBD1 covers 8 bases. The CDR3 is 14 amino acids. V lost 2 bases and J lost 2; bases outside the gene matches: 2. Germline CDR1 is MNHNY and CDR2 is SVGAGI (reference sequence). CDR3 in amino acids: CASSYLDRAYEQYF. CDR3 bases: TGTGCCAGCAGTTACCTGGACAGGGCCTACGAGCAGTACTTC.

This clonotype has a count of ten or more. The chain employs TRBV7-6 and TRBJ2-2; the match to TRBD2 covers 7 bases. Trimming cost V 6 bases and J 0 bases; bases outside gene matches: 4. The CDR3 has 15 amino acids. The germline V gene has CDR1 SGHVS and CDR2 FNYEAQ. As DNA, the CDR3 is TGTGCCAGCAGTGGGCTAGCGGCGAACACCGGGGAGCTGTTTTTT. Its protein is CASSGLAANTGELFF.

This clonotype was detected a few times. This sequence joins TRBV18 and TRBJ2-1; the D gene is possibly TRBD1 (6 bases). V was shortened by 3 bases and J by 4 bases, with 7 bases between the two germline ends. The CDR3 contains 13 residues. Germline values: CDR1 KGHSH, CDR2 LQKENI. CDR3 nucleotide sequence: TGTGCCAGCTCACCGGACAGTTACAATGAGCAGTTCTTC. It specifies CASSPDSYNEQFF.

The sample holds many counts of this clonotype. The chain couples TRBV6-5 to TRBJ2-6; 8 nucleotides match TRBD1. V gave up 2 bases and J gave up 2 bases; unmatched junction bases: 2. There are 16 residues in the CDR3. CDR1 and CDR2 from the germline V gene are MNHEY and SVGAGI. The CDR3 DNA follows: TGTGCCAGCAGTTACGGGACAGGAACTGGGGCCAACGTCCTGACTTTC. This translates into CASSYGTGTGANVLTF.

This clonotype showed up many times. The rearrangement links TRBV20-1 to TRBJ2-1; 7 nucleotides agree with TRBD2. This CDR3 is 15 amino acids long. The germline CDR1 and CDR2 sequences are DFQATT and SNEGSKA (reference sequence). V shed 6 bases and J 0 bases; nucleotides not matched to a gene: 8. The CDR3 here is CSALRLASSYNEQFF. The CDR3 DNA reads as TGCAGTGCACTCAGACTAGCCAGCTCCTACAATGAGCAGTTCTTC.